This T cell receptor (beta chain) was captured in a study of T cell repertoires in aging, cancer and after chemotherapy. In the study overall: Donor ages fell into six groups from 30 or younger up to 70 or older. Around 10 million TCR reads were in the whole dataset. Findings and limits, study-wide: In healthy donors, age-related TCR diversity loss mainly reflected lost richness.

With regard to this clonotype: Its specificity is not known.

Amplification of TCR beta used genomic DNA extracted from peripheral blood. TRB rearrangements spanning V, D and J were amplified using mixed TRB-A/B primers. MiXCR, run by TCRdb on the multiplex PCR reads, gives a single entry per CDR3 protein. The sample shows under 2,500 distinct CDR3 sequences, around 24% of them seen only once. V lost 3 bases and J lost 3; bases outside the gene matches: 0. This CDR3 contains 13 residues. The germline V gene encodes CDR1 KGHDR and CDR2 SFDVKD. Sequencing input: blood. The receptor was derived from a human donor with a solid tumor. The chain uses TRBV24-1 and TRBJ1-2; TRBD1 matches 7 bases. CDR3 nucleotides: TGTGCCACCAGTGATGGGACAGACTATGGCTACACCTTC. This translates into CATSDGTDYGYTF.